These 25 T cell receptor beta chains share one sample of origin, sequenced in a study of cytomegalovirus exposure and HLA in healthy donors. Sequencing was performed with immunoSEQ multiplex PCR; in TCRdb, only in-frame clones are kept and a portion is missing. This sample carries 260,000 or so clones, over 75% of them seen once, and the ten largest clones take approximately 0.9%. Sequencing was performed on PBMCs. The receptor set was obtained from a woman between 18 and 29 years old in good health and CMV-seronegative.

This rearrangement joins TRBV28 to TRBJ1-2, with D maybe TRBD1 (5 bases). Germline V CDR1 and CDR2: MDHEN, SYDVKM. This CDR3 has 13 residues. Trimming removed 3 bases from V and 4 bases from J, with 9 bases in between. CDR3 bases: TGTGCCAGCAGTTTGGCAGGGCCCTATGGCTACACCTTC. This translates into CASSLAGPYGYTF.

The chain employs TRBV13 and TRBJ2-1, with 8 bases identical to TRBD2. The CDR3 runs to 15 residues. The V gene's germline CDR1 is PRHDT and CDR2 FYEKMQ (reference sequence). V lost 5 bases, J lost 7 bases, and 10 bases stayed unmatched. The CDR3 coding sequence is TGTGCCAGCAGCACCTCCGGGACTAGGGGAAATGAGCAGTTCTTC. Its protein product is CASSTSGTRGNEQFF.

V and J are TRBV6-1 and TRBJ2-5, with TRBD1 matching over 9 bases. V lost 7 bases, J lost 4 bases, and 10 bases stayed unmatched. The CDR3 contains 15 residues. Per the germline V gene, CDR1 is MNHNS and CDR2 is SASEGT. CDR3 residues: CASKAGQGSIETQYF. The CDR3 region has the DNA TGTGCCAGCAAGGCCGGACAGGGGAGTATAGAGACCCAGTACTTC.

This chain uses TRBV7-3 with TRBJ2-3; 7 nucleotides align to TRBD1. The V gene's germline CDR1 is SGHTA and CDR2 FQGTGA. V trimming: 4 bases; J trimming: 4 bases; junction bases outside the gene matches: 5. This CDR3 has 14 residues. CDR3 nucleotide sequence: TGTGCCAGCAGCTCGACAGGGTGGTCAGATACGCAGTATTTT. Translated, it gives CASSSTGWSDTQYF.

The V and J genes are TRBV6-6 and TRBJ2-2; TRBD2 is a possible D gene (6 bases). CDR3 length: 16 amino acids. Germline V gives CDR1 MNHNY, CDR2 SVGAGI (reference sequence). V was pared by 2 bases and J by 1 base, with 11 bases between. DNA of the CDR3: TGTGCCAGCAGTTACCATCTGGGAGGGAACACCGGGGAGCTGTTTTTT. This sequence encodes CASSYHLGGNTGELFF.

The V and J genes are TRBV27 and TRBJ1-6; no definite D call. The CDR3 length is 17 residues. Per germline, CDR1 MNHEY and CDR2 SMNVEV (reference sequence). Trimming took 6 bases from V and 4 from J, leaving 19 bases between them. The CDR3 here is CASRPVAKREYNSPLHF. CDR3 in DNA: TGTGCCAGCAGGCCGGTCGCTAAGAGGGAGTATAATTCACCCCTCCACTTT.

The chain combines TRBV6-6 with TRBJ2-4; tentative D call: TRBD2 (5 bases). The CDR3 has 12 amino acids. The germline V and J ends were trimmed by 6 bases and 5 bases, with 8 bases remaining between them. Germline V gene sequence: CDR1 MNHNY, CDR2 SVGAGI (reference sequence). The CDR3 sequence: CASSPEENIQYF. The CDR3 DNA is TGTGCCAGCAGCCCGGAGGAAAACATTCAGTACTTC.

The rearrangement uses TRBV28 and TRBJ2-7; TRBD2 aligns across 14 bases. J was trimmed by 4 bases and V by 5 bases; bases with no gene match: 10. Germline loops: CDR1 MDHEN, CDR2 SYDVKM. The CDR3 loop spans 17 amino acids. The CDR3: CASSPRFGTSGSYEQYF. In DNA form, the CDR3 reads TGTGCCAGCAGTCCCCGGTTCGGGACTAGCGGGAGTTACGAGCAGTACTTC.

The V and J genes are TRBV25-1 and TRBJ1-4; D not resolved. The V gene's germline CDR1 is MGHDK and CDR2 SYGVNS. The CDR3 sequence is 16 residues long. Trimming left V 3 bases short and J 4 bases short, with 15 bases between. CDR3 bases: TGTGCCAGCAGTGAGGGGAGTTTGGGCCATAATGAAAAACTGTTTTTT. Its translation: CASSEGSLGHNEKLFF.

V and J are TRBV5-1 and TRBJ2-7; TRBD1 matches at 10 bases. V lost 2 bases, J lost 2 bases, and 4 bases stayed unmatched. Looked up from germline, CDR1 is SGHRS and CDR2 is YFSETQ. The CDR3 has 15 residues. This CDR3 is CASSLAGQGTYEQYF. The CDR3 nucleotides are TGCGCCAGCAGCTTAGCGGGACAGGGGACCTACGAGCAGTACTTC.

The chain recombines TRBV25-1 with TRBJ1-5, with TRBD1 identical over 7 bases. The CDR3 extends over 18 amino acids. From germline, CDR1 is MGHDK and CDR2 SYGVNS. The trim removed 8 bases at V and 4 bases at J, leaving 20 bases unmatched. CDR3 nucleotide sequence: TGTGCCAGCCCCCCAATTCCTCGATGGACAGGACCAAATCAGCCCCAGCATTTT. Translated, it gives CASPPIPRWTGPNQPQHF.

The chain has TRBV21-1 and TRBJ1-5; the table names TRBD1, a call not compared with the DNA. TRBV21-1 is shown as a pseudogene. CDR3 size: 16 residues. The CDR3 is CASTGVFPFSNQPQHF. CDR3 nucleotides: TGTGCCAGTACAGGAGTATTTCCGTTTAGCAATCAGCCCCAGCATTTT.

The rearrangement joins TRBV28 to TRBJ1-4; D gene unclear. This CDR3 has 14 residues. The V gene lost 3 bases and the J gene lost 4 bases, with 9 bases spanning the gap. Germline V CDR1 and CDR2: MDHEN, SYDVKM. The CDR3 sequence: CASSFQVHNEKLFF. The CDR3 nucleotides read TGTGCCAGCAGTTTTCAGGTTCATAATGAAAAACTGTTTTTT.

The gene calls are TRBV7-2 and TRBJ2-3; 9 bases are a match to TRBD2. The CDR3 covers 18 residues. Germline V lookup: CDR1 SGHTA, CDR2 FQGNSA. V dropped 8 bases and J dropped 0; count of bases not matched to a gene: 15. This CDR3 is CASLRREGMISSTDTQYF. CDR3 nucleotides: TGTGCCAGCTTGAGGCGGGAGGGTATGATATCTAGCACAGATACGCAGTATTTT.

The chain couples TRBV4-2 to TRBJ2-1; D possibly corresponds to TRBD2 (6 bases). Trimming pared 0 bases from V and 4 bases from J, leaving 13 bases between. CDR3 length: 16 amino acids. Germline CDR1 and CDR2: LGHNA and YNFKEQ. The DNA of the CDR3 is TGTGCCAGCAGCCAAGAGGGAACGGGAGCTTACAATGAGCAGTTCTTC. It codes for CASSQEGTGAYNEQFF.

The chain employs TRBV5-1 and TRBJ1-1, with 7 nucleotides matching TRBD1. The CDR3 covers 13 residues. J gave up 3 bases and V 7 bases, and 6 bases lay outside the gene matches. Per germline, CDR1 SGHRS and CDR2 YFSETQ. The CDR3: CASGTGEYTEAFF. The CDR3 nucleotides read TGCGCCAGCGGCACAGGGGAGTACACTGAAGCTTTCTTT.

The V call is TRBV2, the J call TRBJ2-5; D is possibly TRBD2 (6 bases). This CDR3 contains 15 residues. The germline gives CDR1 SNHLY, CDR2 FYNNEI. V lost 7 bases to trimming and J lost 0 bases, with 15 bases between them. CDR3 residues: CASTGTRGYQETQYF. The CDR3 DNA reads as TGTGCCAGCACTGGGACGCGGGGCTACCAAGAGACCCAGTACTTC.

The chain couples TRBV19 to TRBJ2-7, with TRBD1 matching 8 bases. The V and J ends lost 11 bases and 4 bases, in that order; junction bases with no gene match: 10. Germline V gene sequence: CDR1 LNHDA, CDR2 SQIVND (reference sequence). This CDR3 is built from 13 residues. Here the CDR3 DNA reads TGTGCCTCTGCGGGGACAGGTAATTACGAGCAGTACTTC. This codes for CASAGTGNYEQYF.

This clone occurred once. The CDR3 spells CASRHLAGSSYEQYF. The CDR3 coding sequence is TGTGCCAGCAGGCACCTGGCGGGCAGCTCCTACGAGCAGTACTTC. The rearrangement uses TRBV6-1 and TRBJ2-7, with a weak D call TRBD2 (5 bases). Germline values: CDR1 MNHNS, CDR2 SASEGT. V lost 6 bases and J lost 0, with 15 bases in between. The CDR3 is made up of 15 amino acids.

CDR3 amino acids: CASSPHLGQVTPLHF. As DNA, the CDR3 is TGTGCCAGCAGTCCCCACCTAGGACAGGTAACACCCCTCCACTTT. The rearrangement joins TRBV28 to TRBJ1-6, with 7 bases identical to TRBD1. V lost 5 bases and J lost 11; bases outside the gene matches: 12. The CDR3 length is 15 residues. Per germline, CDR1 MDHEN and CDR2 SYDVKM.

The gene calls are TRBV7-9 and TRBJ1-2, with D unresolved. Germline lookup yields CDR1 SEHNR and CDR2 FQNEAQ (reference sequence). This CDR3 is 17 amino acids long. Trimming removed 1 base at V and 2 bases at J, with 17 bases between. The CDR3 bases are TGTGCCAGCAGCTTAGGAACAGCCTCAGCTCAAAACTATGGCTACACCTTC. Its protein is CASSLGTASAQNYGYTF.

The rearrangement links TRBV30 to TRBJ1-5; D possibly corresponds to TRBD1 (5 bases). Germline CDR1 is GTSNPN and CDR2 is SVGIG (reference sequence). V was pared by 7 bases and J by 6 bases, with 16 bases between. The CDR3 is 13 amino acids. The CDR3 is CAYCSGGGQPQHF. The CDR3 nucleotides are TGTGCCTACTGCTCCGGGGGTGGTCAGCCCCAGCATTTT.

This chain joins TRBV7-7 and TRBJ2-7; 11 bases match TRBD2. CDR3 length: 15 amino acids. The V and J ends lost 5 bases and 2 bases, in that order; junction bases with no gene match: 5. CDR1 SSHAT and CDR2 FNYEAQ come from the germline V gene (reference sequence). The CDR3 bases are TGTGCCAGCAGCGCCGGGACTAGCGGAACCTACGAGCAGTACTTC. Its protein product is CASSAGTSGTYEQYF.

The chain combines TRBV6-5 with TRBJ2-7; 7 nucleotides agree with TRBD1. The V gene end was trimmed by 6 bases and the J gene end by 2 bases; junction bases not matched to a gene: 10. Germline CDR1 MNHEY, CDR2 SVGAGI. The length of the CDR3 is 15 residues. For the CDR3, the DNA is TGTGCCAGCAGAGGGGGACAGTCATCCCCCTACGAGCAGTACTTC. It translates to CASRGGQSSPYEQYF.

The V and J genes are TRBV5-4 and TRBJ1-1; 10 nucleotides match TRBD1. CDR3 size: 16 residues. The germline V gene has CDR1 SGHNT and CDR2 YYREEE (reference sequence). Trimming took 3 bases from V and 5 from J; bases not matched to a gene: 10. The CDR3 sequence is CASSSGQGPGFTEAFF. The CDR3 DNA is TGTGCCAGCAGCTCGGGACAGGGGCCCGGTTTTACTGAAGCTTTCTTT.